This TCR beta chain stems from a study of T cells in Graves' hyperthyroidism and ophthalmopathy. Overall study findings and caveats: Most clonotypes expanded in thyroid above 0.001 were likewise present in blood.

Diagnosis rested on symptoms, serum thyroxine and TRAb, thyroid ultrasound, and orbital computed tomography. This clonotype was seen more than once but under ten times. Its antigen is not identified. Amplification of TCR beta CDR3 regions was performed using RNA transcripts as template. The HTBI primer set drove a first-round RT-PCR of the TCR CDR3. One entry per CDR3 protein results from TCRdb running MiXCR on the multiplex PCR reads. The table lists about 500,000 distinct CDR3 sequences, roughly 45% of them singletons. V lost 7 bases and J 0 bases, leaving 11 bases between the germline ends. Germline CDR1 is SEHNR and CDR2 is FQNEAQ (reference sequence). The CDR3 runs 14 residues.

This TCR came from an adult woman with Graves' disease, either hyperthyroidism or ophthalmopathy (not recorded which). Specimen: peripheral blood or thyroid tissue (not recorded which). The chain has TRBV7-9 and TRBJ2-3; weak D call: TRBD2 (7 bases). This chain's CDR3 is CASKGGDSTDTQYF. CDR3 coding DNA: TGTGCCAGCAAGGGGGGGGATAGCACAGATACGCAGTATTTT.